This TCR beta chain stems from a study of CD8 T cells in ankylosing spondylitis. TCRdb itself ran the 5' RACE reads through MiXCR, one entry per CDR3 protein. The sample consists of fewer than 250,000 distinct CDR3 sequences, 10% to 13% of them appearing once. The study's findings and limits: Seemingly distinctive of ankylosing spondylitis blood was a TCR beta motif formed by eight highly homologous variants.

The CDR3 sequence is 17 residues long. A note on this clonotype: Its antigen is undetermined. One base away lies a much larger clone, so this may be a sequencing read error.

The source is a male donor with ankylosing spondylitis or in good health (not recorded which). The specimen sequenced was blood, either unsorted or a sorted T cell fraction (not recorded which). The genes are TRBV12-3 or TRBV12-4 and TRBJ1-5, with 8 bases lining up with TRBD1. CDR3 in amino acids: CVSSRVINGQGGQPQHF. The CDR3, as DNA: TGTGTCAGCAGCCGAGTCATTAACGGACAGGGTGGACAGCCCCAGCATTTT.